These 11 T cell receptor beta chains came from one sample sequenced in a study of technical replicates of blood from several donors. Here immunoSEQ multiplex PCR was the method, and the copy in TCRdb shows in-frame clones only, minus some. Altogether some 87,000 clones are present, 92% being singletons, with the ten largest covering 0.3% to 0.45%. Sequencing was done on a sample of T cells isolated from PBMCs. These receptors all stem from a human donor in good health.

The chain employs TRBV27 and TRBJ2-7; D gene uncertain. The CDR3 consists of 13 residues. Looked up from germline, CDR1 is MNHEY and CDR2 is SMNVEV (reference sequence). V lost 0 bases to trimming and J lost 4 bases, with 7 bases between them. The CDR3 loop is CASSLSNGYEQYF. For the CDR3, the DNA is TGTGCCAGCAGTTTATCGAACGGGTACGAGCAGTACTTC.

This chain joins TRBV4-1 and TRBJ2-7, with 9 positions matching TRBD2. Germline CDR1 and CDR2: MGHRA and YSYEKL. Losses at the gene ends were 4 bases for V and 2 bases for J; bases not matched to a gene: 6. This CDR3 is 15 amino acids long. CDR3: CASSPRLADTYEQYF. DNA for the CDR3: TGCGCCAGCAGCCCGAGACTAGCGGATACCTACGAGCAGTACTTC.

The V call is TRBV6-6, the J call TRBJ2-7; D is possibly TRBD1 (5 bases). Trimming shortened V by 6 bases and J by 4 bases, and 13 bases separated the two germline ends. The CDR3 has 13 amino acids. Germline V gives CDR1 MNHNY, CDR2 SVGAGI (reference sequence). The CDR3 is CASRPGAGYEQYF. CDR3 in DNA: TGTGCCAGCAGACCCGGAGCAGGGTACGAGCAGTACTTC.

This clone was detected only once. The CDR3 DNA reads as TGTGCCAGTAGAGAACAGGGGGCCGCTGGAAACACCATATATTTT. Amino acids: CASREQGAAGNTIYF. The chain joins TRBV19 to TRBJ1-3; 9 nucleotides match TRBD1. This CDR3 comprises 15 residues. Per germline, CDR1 LNHDA and CDR2 SQIVND (reference sequence). V lost 6 bases, J lost 2 bases, and 5 bases stayed unmatched.

The CDR3 DNA sequence: TGTGCCAGCAAGCGAAATGACAGGTTATACTACGAGCAGTACTTC. Translation gives CASKRNDRLYYEQYF. The V and J genes are TRBV19 and TRBJ2-7; D possibly corresponds to TRBD1 (6 bases). V lost 9 bases and J 3 bases, leaving 21 bases between the germline ends. There are 15 residues in the CDR3. CDR1 is LNHDA and CDR2 is SQIVND in the germline V gene (reference sequence).

The chain employs TRBV5-6 and TRBJ1-5, with a weak D call TRBD1 (5 bases). The V gene lost 4 bases and the J gene lost 5 bases, with 13 bases spanning the gap. From germline, CDR1 is SGHDT and CDR2 YYEEEE. The CDR3 has 14 amino acids. CDR3 sequence reads: CASSAGTADQPQHF. The CDR3 DNA follows: TGTGCCAGCAGCGCCGGGACTGCCGATCAGCCCCAGCATTTT.

The chain has TRBV7-9 and TRBJ2-7; a possible D gene is TRBD2 (6 bases). Trimming shortened V by 5 bases and J by 0 bases, and 17 bases separated the two germline ends. CDR3 length: 16 amino acids. Per germline, CDR1 SEHNR and CDR2 FQNEAQ (reference sequence). The CDR3 here is CASSLGWEASSYEQYF. In DNA, the CDR3 is TGTGCCAGCAGCCTCGGTTGGGAGGCAAGCTCCTACGAGCAGTACTTC.

The chain recombines TRBV9 with TRBJ1-2; TRBD1 matches 10 bases. The J segment lost 3 bases and the V segment lost 2 bases, leaving 1 base of the junction unmatched. Germline CDR1 and CDR2: SGDLS and YYNGEE. CDR3 size: 14 residues. This chain's CDR3 is CASSVTGGYYGYTF. CDR3 sequence (DNA): TGTGCCAGCAGCGTGACAGGGGGCTACTATGGCTACACCTTC.

The chain joins TRBV5-1 to TRBJ2-3; TRBD2 matches at 10 bases. Germline trimming cut 1 base from V and 0 bases from J; bases unmatched to any gene: 11. From germline, CDR1 is SGHRS and CDR2 YFSETQ. This CDR3 spans 19 amino acids. The CDR3 spells CASSLYNQETSGSTDTQYF. In DNA form, the CDR3 reads TGCGCCAGCAGCTTGTATAACCAAGAGACTAGCGGGAGCACAGATACGCAGTATTTT.

This chain connects TRBV7-9 to TRBJ1-4, with TRBD1 as a possible D gene (6 bases). Trimming left V 0 bases short and J 0 bases short, with 8 bases between. CDR3 length: 16 amino acids. Germline-derived CDR1 and CDR2 are SEHNR and FQNEAQ (reference sequence). The CDR3 DNA reads TGTGCCAGCAGCTTAGCGCGGACAGCAACTAATGAAAAACTGTTTTTT. Protein product: CASSLARTATNEKLFF.

The chain joins TRBV19 to TRBJ2-1; 9 nucleotides agree with TRBD2. Unmatched junction bases numbered 14, after V lost 5 bases and J lost 9 bases. CDR3 size: 16 residues. Germline assignment: CDR1 LNHDA and CDR2 SQIVND (reference sequence). CDR3 region: CASSPWLAGTGPEQFF. CDR3 DNA: TGTGCCAGTAGTCCCTGGCTAGCGGGGACGGGGCCTGAGCAGTTCTTC. Based on the CDR3 plus reference TRBV19 and TRBJ2-1, the full variable domain is DGGITQSPKYLFRKEGQNVTLSCEQNLNHDAMYWYRQDPGQGLRLIYYSQIVNDFQKGDIAEGYSVSREKKESFPLTVTSAQKNPTAFYLCASSPWLAGTGPEQFFGPGTRLTVL.